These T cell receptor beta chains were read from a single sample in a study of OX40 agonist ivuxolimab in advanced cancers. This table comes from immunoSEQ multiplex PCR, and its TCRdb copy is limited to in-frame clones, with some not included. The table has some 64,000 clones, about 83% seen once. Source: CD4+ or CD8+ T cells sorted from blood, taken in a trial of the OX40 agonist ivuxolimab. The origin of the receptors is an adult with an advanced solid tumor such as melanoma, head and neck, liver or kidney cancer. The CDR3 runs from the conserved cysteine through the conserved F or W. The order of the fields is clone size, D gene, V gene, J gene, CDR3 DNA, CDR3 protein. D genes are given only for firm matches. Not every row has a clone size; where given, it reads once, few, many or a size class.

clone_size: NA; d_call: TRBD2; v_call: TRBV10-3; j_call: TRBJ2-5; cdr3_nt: TGTGCCATCAGAGCGGGACTCTCAAGGGAGACCCAGTACTTC; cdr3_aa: CAIRAGLSRETQYF
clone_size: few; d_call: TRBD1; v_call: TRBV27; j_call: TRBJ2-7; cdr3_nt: TGTGCCAGCAGTATCAGACAGGGCCCATTCGAGCAGTACTTC; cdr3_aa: CASSIRQGPFEQYF
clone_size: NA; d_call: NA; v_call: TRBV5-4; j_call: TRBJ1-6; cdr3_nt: TGTGCCAGCAGCCCCCGGGGCTCCTATAATTCACCCCTCCACTTT; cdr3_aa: CASSPRGSYNSPLHF
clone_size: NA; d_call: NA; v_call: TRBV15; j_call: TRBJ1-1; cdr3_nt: TGTGCCACCAGCAGAGAAGTGGGACGCCTTAAACCTACTGAAGCTTTCTTT; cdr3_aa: CATSREVGRLKPTEAFF
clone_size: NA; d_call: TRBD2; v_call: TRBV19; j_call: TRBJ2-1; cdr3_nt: TGTGCCAGTAGTATGGGAGGGATCTCCTACAATGAGCAGTTCTTC; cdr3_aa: CASSMGGISYNEQFF
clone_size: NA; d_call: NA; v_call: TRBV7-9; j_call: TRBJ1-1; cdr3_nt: TGTGCCAGCAGTTTAACCTACACTGAAGCTTTCTTT; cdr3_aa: CASSLTYTEAFF
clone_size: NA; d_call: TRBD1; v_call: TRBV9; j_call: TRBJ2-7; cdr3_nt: TGTGCCAGCAGCGTAGGTGGGACAGTCGATACCTACGAGCAGTACTTC; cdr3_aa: CASSVGGTVDTYEQYF
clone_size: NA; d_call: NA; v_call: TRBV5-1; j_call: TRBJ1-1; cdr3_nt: TGCGCCAGCAGCTTGTCTCAAGCTGAAGCTTTCTTT; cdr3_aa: CASSLSQAEAFF
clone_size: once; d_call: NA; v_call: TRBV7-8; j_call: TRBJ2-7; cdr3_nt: TGTGCCAGCAGCCCGCACGGAACCATCGAGGACTTC; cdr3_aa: CASSPHGTIEDF
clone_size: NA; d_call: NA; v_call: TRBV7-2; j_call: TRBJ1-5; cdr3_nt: TGTGCCAGCAGCTTAGTTACAGGGACCGATCAGCCCCAGCATTTT; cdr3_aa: CASSLVTGTDQPQHF
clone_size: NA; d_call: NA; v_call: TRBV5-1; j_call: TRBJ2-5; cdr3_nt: TGCGCCAGCAGTCGCGGGGTGGACTCCCCAGGGACCCAGTACTTC; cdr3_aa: CASSRGVDSPGTQYF
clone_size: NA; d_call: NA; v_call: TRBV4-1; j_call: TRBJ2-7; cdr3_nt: TGCGCCAGCAGCCAAGATCTAGTTCCTGGGGGTGACACCTACGAGCAGTACTTC; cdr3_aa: CASSQDLVPGGDTYEQYF
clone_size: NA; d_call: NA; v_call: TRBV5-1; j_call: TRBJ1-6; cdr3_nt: TGCGCCAGCAGCTGGGCGGGCCGGGGGGATTCACCCCTCCACTTT; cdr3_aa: CASSWAGRGDSPLHF
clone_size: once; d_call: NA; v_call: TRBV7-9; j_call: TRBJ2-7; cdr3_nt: TGTGCCAGCAGCCTCCAGTACGAGCAGTACTTC; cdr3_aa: CASSLQYEQYF
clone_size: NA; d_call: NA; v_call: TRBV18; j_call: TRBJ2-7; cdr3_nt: TGTGCCAGCTCACCAAATTGGGACGTCGCCTACGAGCAGTACTTC; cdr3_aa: CASSPNWDVAYEQYF
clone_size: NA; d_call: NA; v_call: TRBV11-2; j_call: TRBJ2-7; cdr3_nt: TGTGCCAGCAGAGCCCTCGGGGGTTGCGAGCAGTACTTC; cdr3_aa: CASRALGGCEQYF
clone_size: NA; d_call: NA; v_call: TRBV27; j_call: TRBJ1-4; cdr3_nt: TGTGCCAGCAGTTTAGGCCCTGGCAATGAAAAACTGTTTTTT; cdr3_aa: CASSLGPGNEKLFF
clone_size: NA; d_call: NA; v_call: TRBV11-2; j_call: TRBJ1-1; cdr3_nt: TGTGCCAGCAGCTTCCATCCCGCCGGGGACACTGAAGCTTTCTTT; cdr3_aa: CASSFHPAGDTEAFF
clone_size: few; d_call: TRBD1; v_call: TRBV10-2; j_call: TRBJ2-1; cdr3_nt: TGCGCCAGCAGAGAAGGGACAGGGGGCGGGATCTACAATGAGCAGTTCTTC; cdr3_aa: CASREGTGGGIYNEQFF
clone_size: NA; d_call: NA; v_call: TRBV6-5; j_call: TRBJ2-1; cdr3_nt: TGTGCCAGCAGTTACTTAGGGGACCCCCTTAATCAGTTCTTC; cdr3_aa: CASSYLGDPLNQFF
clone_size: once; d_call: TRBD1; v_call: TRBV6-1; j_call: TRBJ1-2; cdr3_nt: TGTGCCAGCAGTGAAAAACAGGGGGCCGCTAACTATGGCTACACCTTC; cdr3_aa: CASSEKQGAANYGYTF
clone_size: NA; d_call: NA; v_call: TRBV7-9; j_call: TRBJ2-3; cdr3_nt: TGTGCCAGCAGCCCCTTGGGACTGCCGCGGACAGATACGCAGTATTTT; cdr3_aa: CASSPLGLPRTDTQYF
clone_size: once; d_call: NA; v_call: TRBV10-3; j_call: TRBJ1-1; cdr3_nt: TGTGCCATCAGTGACAAAGCTGATGGGGGAGCTTTCTTT; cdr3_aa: CAISDKADGGAFF
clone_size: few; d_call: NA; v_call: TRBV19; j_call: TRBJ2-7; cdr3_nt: TGTGCCAGTAACACCCCCGGGGCTGTCTACGAGCAGTACTTC; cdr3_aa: CASNTPGAVYEQYF
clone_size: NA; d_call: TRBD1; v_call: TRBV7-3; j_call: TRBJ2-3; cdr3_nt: TGTGCCAGCAGCTCAACCGTCAAGGCAGGGGGTCGAACAGATACGCAGTATTTT; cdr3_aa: CASSSTVKAGGRTDTQYF
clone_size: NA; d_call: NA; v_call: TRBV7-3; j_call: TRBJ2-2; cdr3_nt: TGTGCCAGCAGCCGAAAGACTGCCGCGGGCACCGGGGAGCTGTTTTTT; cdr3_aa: CASSRKTAAGTGELFF
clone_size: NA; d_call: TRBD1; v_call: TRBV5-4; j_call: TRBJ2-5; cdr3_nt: TGTGCCAGCAGCTTGTCAGGGGGCGGAGAGACCCAGTACTTC; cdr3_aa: CASSLSGGGETQYF
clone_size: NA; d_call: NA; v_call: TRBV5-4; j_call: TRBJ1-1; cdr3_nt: TGTGCCAGCAGCTTGGAGTCGTCGCGAGTGTCGGAAGCTTTCTTT; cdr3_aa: CASSLESSRVSEAFF
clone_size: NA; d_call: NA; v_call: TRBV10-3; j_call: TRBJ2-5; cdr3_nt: TGTGCCATCAGTGTTGTAGGGTATGAGACCCAGTACTTC; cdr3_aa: CAISVVGYETQYF
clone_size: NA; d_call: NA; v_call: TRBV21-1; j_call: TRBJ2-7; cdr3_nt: TGTGCCAGCAGCAAAAGACGTAGAGCAGGGGCTAAATCTAGACGTTACGAGCAGTACTTC; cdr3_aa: CASSKRRRAGAKSRRYEQYF
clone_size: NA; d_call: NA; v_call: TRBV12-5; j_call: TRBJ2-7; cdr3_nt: TGTGCTAGTTTTGGTACCTATATCTACGAGCAGTACTTC; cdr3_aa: CASFGTYIYEQYF
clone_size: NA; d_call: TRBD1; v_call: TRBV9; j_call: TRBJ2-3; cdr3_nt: TGTGCCAGCAGCGTACAGGGGGCATCAGATACGCAGTATTTT; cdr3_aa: CASSVQGASDTQYF
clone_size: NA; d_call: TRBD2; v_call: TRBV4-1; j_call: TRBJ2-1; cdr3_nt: TGCGCCAGCAGCCAAATCACTAGCGGGAGCGATGAGCAGTTCTTC; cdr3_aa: CASSQITSGSDEQFF
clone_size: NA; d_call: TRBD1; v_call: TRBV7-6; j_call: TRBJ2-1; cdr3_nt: TGTGCCAGCAGCCCAGGGGGACAGGGTAGAGGCAATGAGCAGTTCTTC; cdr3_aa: CASSPGGQGRGNEQFF
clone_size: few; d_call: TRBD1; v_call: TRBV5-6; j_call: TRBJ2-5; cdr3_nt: TGTGCCAGCAGCCAAATTTGGACAGGGGAAGAGACCCAGTACTTC; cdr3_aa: CASSQIWTGEETQYF
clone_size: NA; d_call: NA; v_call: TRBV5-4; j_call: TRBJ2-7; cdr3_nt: TGTGCCAGCAGCTACCGACCCTACGAGCAGTACTTC; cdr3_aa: CASSYRPYEQYF
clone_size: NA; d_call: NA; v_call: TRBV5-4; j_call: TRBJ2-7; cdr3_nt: TGTGCCAGCAGCTCGGCCCGGGACAATACCTACGAGCAGTACTTC; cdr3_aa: CASSSARDNTYEQYF
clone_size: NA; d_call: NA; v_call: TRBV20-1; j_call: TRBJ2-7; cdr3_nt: TGCAGTGCTAGACCGAGTTACGAGCAGTACTTC; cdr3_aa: CSARPSYEQYF
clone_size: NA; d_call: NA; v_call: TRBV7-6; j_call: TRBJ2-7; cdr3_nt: TGTGCCAGCAGCTTATGGCAGGGGGAGCAGTACTTC; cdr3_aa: CASSLWQGEQYF
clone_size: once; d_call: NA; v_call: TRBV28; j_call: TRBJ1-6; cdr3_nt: TGTGCCAGCACAACCTTGGCAGAAGTCGGTGGTTCACCCCTCCACTTT; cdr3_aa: CASTTLAEVGGSPLHF
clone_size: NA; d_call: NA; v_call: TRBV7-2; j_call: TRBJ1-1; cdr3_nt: TGTGCCAGCACCTGGGGAGGGGCATCGAACACTGAAGCTTTCTTT; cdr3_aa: CASTWGGASNTEAFF
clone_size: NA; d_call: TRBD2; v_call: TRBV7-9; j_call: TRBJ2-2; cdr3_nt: TGTGCCAGCAGCTTGCGGGAGTCGTGGACCGGGGAGCTGTTTTTT; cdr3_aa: CASSLRESWTGELFF
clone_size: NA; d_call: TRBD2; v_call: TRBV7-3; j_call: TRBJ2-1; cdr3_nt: TGTGCCAGCAGCAGCGGGAGCCACAATGAGCAGTTCTTC; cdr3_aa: CASSSGSHNEQFF
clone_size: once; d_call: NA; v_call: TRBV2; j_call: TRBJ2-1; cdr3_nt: TGTGCCAGCACAGGGGCTAGCTCTGACAATGAGCAGTTCTTC; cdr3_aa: CASTGASSDNEQFF
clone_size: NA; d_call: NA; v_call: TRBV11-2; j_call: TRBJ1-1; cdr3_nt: TGTGCCAGCAGCTTAGATCCGGTCAGGAACACTGAAGCTTTCTTT; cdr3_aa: CASSLDPVRNTEAFF
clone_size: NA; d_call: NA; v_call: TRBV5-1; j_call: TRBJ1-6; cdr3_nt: TGCGCCAGCAGCCCGGGCCCTGATAATTCACCCCTCCACTTT; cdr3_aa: CASSPGPDNSPLHF
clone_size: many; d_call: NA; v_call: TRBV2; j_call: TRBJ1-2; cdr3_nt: TGTGCCAGCAGTGGGACAGCTAACTATGGCTACACCTTC; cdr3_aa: CASSGTANYGYTF
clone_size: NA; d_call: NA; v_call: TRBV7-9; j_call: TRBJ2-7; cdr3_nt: TGTGCCAGCAGCTTTCTGGGGTCCCGTAAGTACGAGCAGTACTTC; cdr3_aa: CASSFLGSRKYEQYF
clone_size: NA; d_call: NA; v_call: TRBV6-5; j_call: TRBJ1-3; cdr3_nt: TGTGCCAGCAGCATGTGGGCCGGAAACACCATATATTTT; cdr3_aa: CASSMWAGNTIYF
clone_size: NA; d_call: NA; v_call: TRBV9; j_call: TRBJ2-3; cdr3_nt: TGTGCCAGCAGCGGGGACTTTCCAGCTACGCAGTATTTT; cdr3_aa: CASSGDFPATQYF
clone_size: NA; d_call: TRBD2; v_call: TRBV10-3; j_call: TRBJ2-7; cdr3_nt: TGTGCCATCCAGGCGGAGTTACTAGCGGGAAAGGAGCAGTACTTC; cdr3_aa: CAIQAELLAGKEQYF
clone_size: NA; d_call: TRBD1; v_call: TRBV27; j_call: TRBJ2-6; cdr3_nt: TGTGCCAGCAGGTCTCTACAGGGGATCTCTGGGGCCAACGTCCTGACTTTC; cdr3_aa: CASRSLQGISGANVLTF
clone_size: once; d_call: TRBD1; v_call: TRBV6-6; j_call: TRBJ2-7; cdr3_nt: TGTGCCAGCAGTTATGGGGACAGGGGCTACGAGCAGTACTTC; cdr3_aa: CASSYGDRGYEQYF